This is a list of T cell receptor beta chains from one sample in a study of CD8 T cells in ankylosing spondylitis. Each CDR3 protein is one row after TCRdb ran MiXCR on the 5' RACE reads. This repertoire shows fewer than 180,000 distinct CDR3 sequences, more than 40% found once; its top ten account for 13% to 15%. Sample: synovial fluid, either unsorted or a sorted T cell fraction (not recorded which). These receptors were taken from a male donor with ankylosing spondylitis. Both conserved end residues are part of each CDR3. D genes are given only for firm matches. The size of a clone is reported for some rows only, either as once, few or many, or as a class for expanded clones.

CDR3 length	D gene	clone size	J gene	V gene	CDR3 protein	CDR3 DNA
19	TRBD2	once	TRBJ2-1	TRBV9	CASSVNPRTSGSCCNEQFF	TGTGCCAGCAGCGTCAACCCGCGGACTAGCGGGAGTTGTTGTAATGAGCAGTTCTTC
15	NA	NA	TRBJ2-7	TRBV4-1	CASSQVGPSPYEQYF	TGCGCCAGCAGCCAAGTTGGTCCCTCACCCTACGAGCAGTACTTC
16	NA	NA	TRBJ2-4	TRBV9	CASSVDPRDSENIQYF	TGTGCCAGCAGCGTAGACCCCCGTGACTCCGAAAACATTCAGTACTTC
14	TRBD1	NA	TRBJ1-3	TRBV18	CASSPRDSGNTIYF	TGTGCCAGCTCACCTCGGGACAGTGGAAACACCATATATTTT
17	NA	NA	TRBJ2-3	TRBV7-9	CASSHSDPYQFPDTQYF	TGTGCCAGCAGCCACTCGGATCCGTACCAATTTCCAGATACGCAGTATTTT
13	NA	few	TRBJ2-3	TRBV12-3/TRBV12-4	CASSPFFGDTQYF	TGTGCCAGCAGCCCCTTTTTCGGTGATACGCAGTATTTT
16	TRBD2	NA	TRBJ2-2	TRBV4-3	CASSQQAGFYTGELFF	TGCGCCAGCAGCCAACAAGCGGGATTCTACACCGGGGAGCTGTTTTTT
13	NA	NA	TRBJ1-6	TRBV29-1	CSGRVPYNSPLHF	TGCAGCGGCCGCGTACCCTATAATTCACCCCTCCACTTT
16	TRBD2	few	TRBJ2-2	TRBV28	CASSYPLELASGELFF	TGTGCCAGCAGTTACCCCCTCGAACTAGCGTCCGGGGAGCTGTTTTTT
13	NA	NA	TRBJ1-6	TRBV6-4	CASSDSGNSPLHF	TGTGCCAGCAGTGACTCGGGGAATTCACCCCTCCACTTT
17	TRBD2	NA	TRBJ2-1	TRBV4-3	CASSQDGAGGPYNEQFF	TGCGCCAGCAGCCAAGATGGAGCGGGAGGACCCTACAATGAGCAGTTCTTC
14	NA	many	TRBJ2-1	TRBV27	CASRDSNSYNEQFF	TGTGCCAGCAGGGACTCTAACTCCTACAATGAGCAGTTCTTC
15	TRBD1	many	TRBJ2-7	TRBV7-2	CASTPLGGQGWEQYF	TGTGCCAGCACCCCCCTCGGGGGACAGGGGTGGGAGCAGTACTTC
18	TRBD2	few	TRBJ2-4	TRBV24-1	CATGTSRTSLGAKNIQYF	TGTGCCACTGGGACTAGCAGGACTTCATTAGGAGCCAAAAACATTCAGTACTTC
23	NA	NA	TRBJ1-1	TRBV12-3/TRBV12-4	CASSFLRRQGVRSFFFMNTEAFF	TGTGCCAGCAGTTTTCTAAGACGCCAGGGTGTGAGGTCGTTCTTTTTTATGAACACTGAAGCTTTCTTT
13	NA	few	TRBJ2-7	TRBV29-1	CSAGDRTSYEQYF	TGCAGCGCTGGGGATAGAACCTCCTACGAGCAGTACTTC
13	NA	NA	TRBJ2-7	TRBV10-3	CAISDFRGYEQYF	TGTGCCATCAGTGACTTCAGGGGCTACGAGCAGTACTTC
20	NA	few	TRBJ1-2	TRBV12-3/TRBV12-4	CASSFSGPLPWGSSNYGYTF	TGTGCCAGCAGTTTCAGCGGACCACTCCCCTGGGGATCCTCTAACTATGGCTACACCTTC
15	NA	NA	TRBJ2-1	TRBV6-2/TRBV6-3	CASSYGGGHHTLQFF	TGTGCCAGCAGTTACGGCGGGGGCCACCATACCTTGCAGTTCTTC
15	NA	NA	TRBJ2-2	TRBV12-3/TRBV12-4	CASNSGTHDTGELFF	TGTGCCAGCAACTCCGGGACACATGACACCGGGGAGCTGTTTTTT
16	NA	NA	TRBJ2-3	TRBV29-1	CSVERTAQISTDTQYF	TGCAGCGTTGAGAGAACGGCACAAATAAGCACAGATACGCAGTATTTT
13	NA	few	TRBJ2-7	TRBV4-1	CASSQALYYEQYF	TGCGCCAGCAGCCAAGCTCTCTACTACGAGCAGTACTTC
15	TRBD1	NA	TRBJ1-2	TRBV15	CATSRRQGTNYGYTF	TGTGCCACCAGCAGACGACAGGGCACTAACTATGGCTACACCTTC
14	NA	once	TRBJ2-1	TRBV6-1	CASSTDTTYNEQFF	TGTGCCAGCAGTACGGACACCACCTACAATGAGCAGTTCTTC
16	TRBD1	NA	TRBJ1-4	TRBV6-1	CASSPLGTGHNEKLFF	TGTGCCAGCAGTCCGCTAGGGACAGGACATAATGAAAAACTGTTTTTT
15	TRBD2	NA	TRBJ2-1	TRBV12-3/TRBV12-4	CASGISSGSYNEQFF	TGTGCCAGCGGCATTTCTAGCGGGAGTTACAATGAGCAGTTCTTC
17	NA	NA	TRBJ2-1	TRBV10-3	CAISESYIWISYNEQFF	TGTGCCATCAGTGAGTCGTACATATGGATTTCCTACAATGAGCAGTTCTTC
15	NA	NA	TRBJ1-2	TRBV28	CASGLNQDRNYGYTF	TGTGCCAGCGGATTGAACCAGGACAGAAACTATGGCTACACCTTC
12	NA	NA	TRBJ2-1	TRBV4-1	CASSPNGDEQFF	TGCGCCAGCAGCCCCAATGGGGATGAGCAGTTCTTC